Listed below are T cell receptor beta chains from one sample, sequenced in a study of blood T cell repertoires in COVID-19. Here immunoSEQ multiplex PCR was the method, and the copy in TCRdb shows in-frame clones only, minus some. The sample yields 150,000 to 200,000 clones, roughly nine tenths seen once. The sequencing sample was made of peripheral blood. Receptor source: a woman in her sixties with COVID-19, enrolled during active disease. The CDR3 runs from the conserved cysteine through the conserved F or W. A D gene is named only where the DNA matches it firmly. A clone size is listed for some rows: how often the clone was seen (once, few, many), or a class if it is expanded.

TRBJ2-3,TRBD1,14,TRBV9,.,CASSKGDRTDTQYF,TGTGCCAGCAGCAAAGGGGACAGAACAGATACGCAGTATTTT
TRBJ2-5,TRBD2,15,TRBV27,few,CASSKGLAGDETQYF,TGTGCCAGCAGCAAAGGGCTAGCGGGAGATGAGACCCAGTACTTC
TRBJ2-7,.,14,TRBV28,.,CASSLSPHSGEQYF,TGTGCCAGCAGTTTAAGTCCCCATTCAGGGGAGCAGTACTTC
TRBJ1-5,.,12,TRBV24-1,.,CATSDSPEPQHF,TGTGCCACCAGTGATTCCCCGGAGCCCCAGCATTTT
TRBJ1-1,.,13,TRBV10-3,.,CAIREQVHTEAFF,TGTGCCATCAGGGAACAGGTTCACACTGAAGCTTTCTTT
TRBJ1-1,TRBD1,13,TRBV19,once,CASSDRVSSEAFF,TGTGCCAGTAGTGACAGGGTTAGCTCTGAAGCTTTCTTT
TRBJ2-1,.,13,TRBV30,.,CAWSVLGPDEQFF,TGTGCCTGGAGTGTACTTGGGCCGGATGAGCAGTTCTTC
TRBJ1-5,.,14,TRBV10-3,.,CAIGEDSRNQPQHF,TGTGCCATCGGAGAGGACAGCCGGAATCAGCCCCAGCATTTT
TRBJ1-2,.,15,TRBV21-1,.,CASSKFYRTLNGYTF,TGTGCCAGCAGCAAATTCTACAGAACGCTGAATGGCTACACCTTC
TRBJ1-1,TRBD1,14,TRBV19,.,CASSTTGGYTEAFF,TGTGCCAGTAGTACCACAGGGGGATATACTGAAGCTTTCTTT